This T cell receptor beta chain was sequenced for a study of regulatory T cells in long-lasting Graves disease (dated by TCRdb to about 2021). Describing the broader study: In the newly diagnosed Graves' disease group, patients had been taking antithyroid drugs for less than 3 months. Persistent Graves' disease patients were compared with newly diagnosed Graves' disease patients by peripheral blood TCR sequencing and RNA sequencing. A total of approximately 35 samples underwent TCR sequencing: around 13 from persistent and roughly 20 from newly diagnosed Graves' disease patients. The study was registered as a clinical trial and conducted in China. General findings and caveats noted by the study authors: Persistent Graves' disease patients showed lower TCR Shannon entropy and fewer highly expanded clones than newly diagnosed patients, suggesting clonal expansion. Patients with persistent disease shared more public clonotypes (roughly 2,900) than newly diagnosed patients did (around 980). Only the TCR beta chain was sequenced and analyzed. Peripheral blood alone was examined, since thyroid tissue, which constituted the primary lesion, could not be accessed. The small sample size was acknowledged by the authors as a limitation that may reduce accuracy. Persistent disease showed preferential use of TRBV28, TRBJ1-2 and TRBJ2-5, whereas newly diagnosed disease favored TRBV20-1 and TRBJ2-1.

Library generation was performed with multiplex PCR. These reads were obtained on an Illumina HiSeq 4000. CDR3 regions were amplified by Arm-PCR with iRepertoire HTBI primers to construct TCR beta libraries. PCR products were gel purified before sequencing. Per the authors' processing: A total of 60 to 80 TRBV and approximately 15 TRBJ segments were identified across samples and were used for gene usage analysis of CDR3 amino acid clonotypes. COPE and FqMerger were used to merge the filtered high-quality paired reads into contigs. BLAST was used to align contigs to IMGT TRBV, TRBD and TRBJ reference genes, and CDR3 was defined according to IMGT. Highly expanded clones were defined as clonotypes with a frequency above 0.1%. Repertoire diversity was measured by Shannon entropy, and V-J evenness by the Gini coefficient. A clonotype was considered public if more than one individual shared it. TCRdb reran the public reads through fastp at Q25 and MiXCR, keeping productive beta chains. Each record represents a unique CDR3 protein, reported with the most common genes and DNA among its rows. It is TCRdb's table, rather than the study itself, that gives the V and J calls and clone size. The sample yields about 320,000 distinct CDR3 sequences; 15% to 20% were counted once. Jointly, the top ten make up approximately 35% of the sample.

Between the V and J ends, shortened by 8 bases and 10 bases respectively, the junction contains 14 bases. Including the terminal cysteine and phenylalanine, the CDR3 comprises 12 residues. The kept DNA is CDR3 alone, 36 bases in frame from the first base. The meaning of the sample's time point label: newly diagnosed GD, antithyroid drugs for less than 3 months. RNA was extracted from PBMCs in TRIzol for both TCR sequencing and RNA sequencing. The diagnosis of Graves' disease followed American Thyroid Association guidelines. Patients for the study were recruited at an endocrinology department in Xi'an, China. Each patient gave roughly 10 milliliters of peripheral blood, collected in an EDTA anticoagulant tube. PBMCs were isolated by Ficoll Paque Plus density gradient separation without further T cell sorting. An Agilent 2100 Bioanalyzer and agarose gel were used to check RNA quality, while a NanoDrop 2000 measured RNA concentration.

This clonotype has at least ten counts. It lacks a known antigen. No much larger clone is present one base from it, and per-base qualities are unavailable. The specimen was peripheral blood mononuclear cells (PBMCs), collected at new diagnosis, from a patient treated with antithyroid drugs. This chain is built from TRBV12-3 or TRBV12-4 and TRBJ1-4, with no reliable assignment of the D segment. The receptor's source is a female donor with Graves disease. The nucleotide sequence reads as follows: TGTGCCAGCCTGGTTCCGGGTGGAAAACTGTTTTTT. Translated, it reads CASLVPGGKLFF.